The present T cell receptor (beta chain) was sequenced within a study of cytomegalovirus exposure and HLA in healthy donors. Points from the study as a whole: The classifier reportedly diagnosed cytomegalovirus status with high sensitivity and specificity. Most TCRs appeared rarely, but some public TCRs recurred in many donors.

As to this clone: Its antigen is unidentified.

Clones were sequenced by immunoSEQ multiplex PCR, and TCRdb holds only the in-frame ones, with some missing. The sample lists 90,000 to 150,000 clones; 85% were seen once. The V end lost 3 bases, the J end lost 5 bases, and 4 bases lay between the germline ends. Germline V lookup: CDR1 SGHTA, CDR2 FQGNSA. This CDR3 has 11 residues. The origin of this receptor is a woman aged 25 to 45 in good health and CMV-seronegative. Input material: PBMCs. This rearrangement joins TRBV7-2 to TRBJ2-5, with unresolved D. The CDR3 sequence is CASSFSETQYF. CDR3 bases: TGTGCCAGCAGCTTCTCGGAGACCCAGTACTTC.